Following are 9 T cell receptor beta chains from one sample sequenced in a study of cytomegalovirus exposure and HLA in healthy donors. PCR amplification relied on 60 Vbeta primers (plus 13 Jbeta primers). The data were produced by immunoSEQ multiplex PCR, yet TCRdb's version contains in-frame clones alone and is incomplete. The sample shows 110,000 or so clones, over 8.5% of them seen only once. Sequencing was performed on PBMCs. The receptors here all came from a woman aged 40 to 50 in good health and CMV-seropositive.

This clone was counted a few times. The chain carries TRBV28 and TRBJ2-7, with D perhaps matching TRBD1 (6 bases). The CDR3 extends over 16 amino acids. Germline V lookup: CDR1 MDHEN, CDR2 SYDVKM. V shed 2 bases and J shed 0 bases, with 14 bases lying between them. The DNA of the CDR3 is TGTGCCAGCAGTTTACGGGACATTCGTACCTCCTACGAGCAGTACTTC. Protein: CASSLRDIRTSYEQYF.

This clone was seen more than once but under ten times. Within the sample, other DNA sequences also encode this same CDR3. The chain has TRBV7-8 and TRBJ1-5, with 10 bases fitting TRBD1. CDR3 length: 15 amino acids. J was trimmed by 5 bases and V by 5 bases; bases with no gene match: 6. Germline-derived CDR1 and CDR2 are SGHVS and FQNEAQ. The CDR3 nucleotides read TGTGCCAGCAGCGTCGACAGGGGGCGCGATCAGCCCCAGCATTTT. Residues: CASSVDRGRDQPQHF.

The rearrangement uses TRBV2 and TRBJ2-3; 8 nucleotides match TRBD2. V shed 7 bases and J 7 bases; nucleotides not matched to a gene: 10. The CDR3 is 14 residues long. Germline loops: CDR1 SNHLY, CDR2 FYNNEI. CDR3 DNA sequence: TGTGCCAGCACCTTCCGGGGGGGCCGACATACGCAGTATTTT. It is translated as CASTFRGGRHTQYF.

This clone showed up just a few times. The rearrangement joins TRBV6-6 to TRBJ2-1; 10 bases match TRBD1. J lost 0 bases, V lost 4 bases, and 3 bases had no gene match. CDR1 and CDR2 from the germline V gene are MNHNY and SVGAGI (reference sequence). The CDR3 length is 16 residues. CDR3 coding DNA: TGTGCCAGCAGTTTAAGGACAGGGGGCTCCTACAATGAGCAGTTCTTC. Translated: CASSLRTGGSYNEQFF.

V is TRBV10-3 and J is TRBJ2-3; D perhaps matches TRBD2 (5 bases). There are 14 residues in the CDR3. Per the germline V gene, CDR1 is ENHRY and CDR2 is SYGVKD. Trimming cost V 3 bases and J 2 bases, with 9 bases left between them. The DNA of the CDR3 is TGTGCCATCAGTGATAAGGACTTCACAGATACGCAGTATTTT. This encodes CAISDKDFTDTQYF.

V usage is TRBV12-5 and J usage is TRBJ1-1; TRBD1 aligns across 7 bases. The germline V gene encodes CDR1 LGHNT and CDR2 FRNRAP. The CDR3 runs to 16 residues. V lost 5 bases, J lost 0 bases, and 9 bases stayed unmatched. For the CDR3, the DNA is TGTGCTAGTGGTCTCAGGACAGGTGAGCTGAACACTGAAGCTTTCTTT. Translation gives CASGLRTGELNTEAFF.

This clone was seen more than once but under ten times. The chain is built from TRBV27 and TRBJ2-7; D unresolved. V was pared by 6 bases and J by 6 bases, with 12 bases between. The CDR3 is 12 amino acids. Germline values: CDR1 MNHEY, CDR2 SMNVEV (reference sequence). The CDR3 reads CASRTSPAEQYF. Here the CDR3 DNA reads TGTGCCAGCAGGACTTCGCCGGCCGAGCAGTACTTC.

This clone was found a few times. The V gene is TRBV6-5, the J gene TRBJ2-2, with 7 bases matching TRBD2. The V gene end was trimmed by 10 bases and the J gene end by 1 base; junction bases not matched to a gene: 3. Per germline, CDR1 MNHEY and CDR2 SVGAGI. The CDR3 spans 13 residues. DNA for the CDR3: TGTGCCACTCTAGCGGTGAACACCGGGGAGCTGTTTTTT. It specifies CATLAVNTGELFF.

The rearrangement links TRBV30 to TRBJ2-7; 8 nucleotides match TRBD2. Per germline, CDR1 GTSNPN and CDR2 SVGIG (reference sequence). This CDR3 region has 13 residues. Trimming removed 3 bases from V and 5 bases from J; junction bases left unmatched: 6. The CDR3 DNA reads TGTGCCTGGAGCGGGGCAGCGGGGGACGAGCAGTACTTC. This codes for CAWSGAAGDEQYF. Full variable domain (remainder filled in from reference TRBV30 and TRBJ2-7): SQTIHQWPATLVQPVGSPLSLECTVEGTSNPNLYWYRQAAGRGLQLLFYSVGIGQISSEVPQNLSASRPQDRQFILSSKKLLLSDSGFYLCAWSGAAGDEQYFGPGTRLTVT.